This is a list of T cell receptor beta chains from one sample in a study of shared clonotypes between healthy human individuals. Using immunoSEQ multiplex PCR, the repertoire was profiled, and TCRdb retains in-frame clones only, with some absent. The data contain 2 million to 3 million clones, under 95% of them singletons. The sequenced material came from naive CD4+ T cells from PBMCs. The receptors stem from a man between 18 and 35 years old in good health. Some clones in this sample may be carry-over from other donors' samples. The CDR3 runs from the conserved cysteine through the conserved F or W.

>TRBV6-4|TRBJ2-1|13
CASSEGAGGEQFF
>TRBV4-1|TRBJ2-1|16
CASSPVQAGGGNEQFF
>TRBV14|TRBJ2-1|15
CASSSLKTGGYEQFF
>TRBV15|TRBJ2-3|17
CATSRVRGGLGTDTQYF
>TRBV30|TRBJ2-5|14
CAWNRGHLQETQYF
>TRBV25-1|TRBJ1-4|15
CASSASRTGDEKLFF
>TRBV2|TRBJ1-1|12
CASTPPGPGAFF
>TRBV28|TRBJ2-2|13
CASSGGIGGELFF
>TRBV27|TRBJ2-5|14
CASSLGGRWETQYF
>TRBV5-1|TRBJ1-4|16
CASSLRAAQTNEKLFF
>TRBV25-1|TRBJ2-3|15
CASAAGGLGTDTQYF
>TRBV7-3|TRBJ2-3|15
CASSLGSGSTDTQYF
>TRBV28|TRBJ1-3|14
CASSQGQGFDTIYF
>TRBV9|TRBJ1-3|14
CASSVAYSGNTIYF
>TRBV6-1|TRBJ1-2|17
CASSEERGLNPNYGYTF
>TRBV5-1|TRBJ2-5|17
CASTLQTGQGGLETQYF
>TRBV14|TRBJ2-2|14
CASSQLDRTGELFF
>TRBV9|TRBJ1-1|16
CASSVAPWGENTEAFF
>TRBV28|TRBJ2-5|11
CASSGGSPLDF
>TRBV19|TRBJ1-5|15
CASSGDGYSNQPQHF
>TRBV7-3|TRBJ2-7|15
CASSLGGTLSYEQYF
>TRBV15|TRBJ2-7|15
CATSRETGPPVEQYF
>TRBV18|TRBJ2-7|15
CASSPARAGGYEQYF
>TRBV30|TRBJ1-6|12
CAWSPGGTPLHF
>TRBV28|TRBJ1-2|14
CASSLTGANYGYTF
>TRBV28|TRBJ1-2|15
CASRTRQGGIYGYTF
>TRBV15|TRBJ2-7|17
CATSRAGAPRSSYEQYF
>TRBV7-9|TRBJ2-3|14
CASSLSQTTDTQYF
>TRBV2|TRBJ2-7|14
CASSRDRDAGEQYF
>TRBV5-4|TRBJ2-7|14
CASSSGVSPGEQYF
>TRBV11-2|TRBJ2-5|15
CASSPIGTAQETQYF
>TRBV2|TRBJ2-3|14
CASSEALREDTQYF
>TRBV14|TRBJ2-7|18
CASSQVGYQAGFSYEQYF
>TRBV23-1|TRBJ2-1|16
CASSQSWAGCYNEQFF
>TRBV2|TRBJ2-7|15
CASSETGTASYEQYF
>TRBV18|TRBJ2-5|14
CASSPVGQIETQYF
>TRBV5-6|TRBJ1-3|13
CASSLWVGNTIYF
>TRBV9|TRBJ2-3|17
CASSPRPGTRDTDTQYF
>TRBV28|TRBJ1-2|15
CASSPPGVGVYGYTF
>TRBV7-8|TRBJ1-3|16
CASSSSGLSSGNTIYF
>TRBV28|TRBJ1-5|16
CASSSQQGVVNQPQHF
>TRBV2|TRBJ1-2|9
CASQKGYTF
>TRBV15|TRBJ1-2|14
CATTAGQRIYGYTF
>TRBV5-1|TRBJ2-1|13
CASSLGRNNEQFF
>TRBV19|TRBJ2-3|13
CASTAQYTDTQYF
>TRBV6-5|TRBJ1-6|15
CASRKAGPPHSPLHF
>TRBV23-1|TRBJ2-1|14
CASSQASSGNEQFF
>TRBV10-3|TRBJ2-3|15
CAIRLGTSRSDTQYF
>TRBV19|TRBJ2-2|14
CASKRDPNTGELFF
>TRBV5-1|TRBJ2-3|16
CASSWGTGVFQDTQYF
>TRBV19|TRBJ1-2|15
CASSIDTGPASGYTF
>TRBV28|TRBJ2-7|12
CASSSPAYEQYF
>TRBV29-1|TRBJ1-1|13
CSGGQGAHTEAFF
>TRBV4-1|TRBJ1-2|13
CASSHRDTEGYTF
>TRBV28|TRBJ2-5|15
CASSLITSGRNVYYF
>TRBV5-1|TRBJ2-2|16
CASSLLAGVSTGELFF